In its sample, the clone carrying this TCR beta chain was seen a few times. This sample is drawn from a study of T-cell memory formation after mild COVID-19. TCRdb reprocessed the 5' RACE reads via MiXCR and lists one record per CDR3 protein. The repertoire has 100,000 or so distinct CDR3 sequences, around 10% of them found once; the top ten carry around 39%. With 2 bases removed from V and 0 bases from J, the gap between germline ends came to 12 bases. The CDR3 is 16 amino acids. The germline gives CDR1 SEHNR, CDR2 FQNEAQ (reference sequence). The chain employs TRBV7-9 and TRBJ2-3, with unresolved D. Sample: PBMCs or a T cell subset sorted from them (not recorded which). This receptor was taken from a man younger than 35 who had mild COVID-19 (a few samples of this study predate the infection). Cell type and time point are not known. The CDR3 DNA sequence: TGTGCCAGCAGCTTACTTTGGCAGACGAGCACAGATACGCAGTATTTT. Its protein product is CASSLLWQTSTDTQYF.